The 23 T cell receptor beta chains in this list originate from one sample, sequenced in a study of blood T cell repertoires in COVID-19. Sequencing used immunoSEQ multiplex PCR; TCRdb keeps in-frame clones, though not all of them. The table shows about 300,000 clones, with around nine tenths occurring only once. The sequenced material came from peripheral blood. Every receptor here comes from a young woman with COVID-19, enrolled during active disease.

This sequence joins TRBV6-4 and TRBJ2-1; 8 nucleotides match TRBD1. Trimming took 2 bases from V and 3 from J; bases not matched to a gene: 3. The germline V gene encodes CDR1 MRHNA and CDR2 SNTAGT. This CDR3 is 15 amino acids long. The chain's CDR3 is CASSDRGQDYNEQFF. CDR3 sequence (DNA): TGTGCCAGCAGTGACAGGGGACAGGACTACAATGAGCAGTTCTTC.

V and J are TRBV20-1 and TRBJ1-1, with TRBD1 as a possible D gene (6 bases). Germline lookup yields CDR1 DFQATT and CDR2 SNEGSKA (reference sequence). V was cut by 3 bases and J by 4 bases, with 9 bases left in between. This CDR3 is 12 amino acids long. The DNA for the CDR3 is TGCAGTGCTAGTGTGGGGGCCACTGAAGCTTTCTTT. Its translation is CSASVGATEAFF.

The CDR3 loop is CATSDRQGLGNEQFF. The CDR3 nucleotides are TGTGCCACCAGTGATAGACAGGGGCTGGGGAATGAGCAGTTCTTC. The chain uses TRBV24-1 and TRBJ2-1, with TRBD1 identical over 8 bases. This CDR3 spans 15 amino acids. Unmatched junction bases numbered 7, after V lost 3 bases and J lost 7 bases. Germline-derived CDR1 and CDR2 are KGHDR and SFDVKD.

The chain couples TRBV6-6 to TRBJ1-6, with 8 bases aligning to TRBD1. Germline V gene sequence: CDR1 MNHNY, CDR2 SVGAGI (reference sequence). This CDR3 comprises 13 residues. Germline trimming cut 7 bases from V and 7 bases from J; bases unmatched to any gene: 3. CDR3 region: CASTQGANSPLHF. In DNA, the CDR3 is TGTGCCAGCACCCAGGGGGCGAATTCACCCCTCCACTTT.

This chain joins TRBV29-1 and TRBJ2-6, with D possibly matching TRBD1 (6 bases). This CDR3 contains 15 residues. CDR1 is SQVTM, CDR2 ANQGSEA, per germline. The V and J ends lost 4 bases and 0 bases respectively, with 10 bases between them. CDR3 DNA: TGCAGCGTTGGTGTAGGGGGCTCTGGGGCCAACGTCCTGACTTTC. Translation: CSVGVGGSGANVLTF.

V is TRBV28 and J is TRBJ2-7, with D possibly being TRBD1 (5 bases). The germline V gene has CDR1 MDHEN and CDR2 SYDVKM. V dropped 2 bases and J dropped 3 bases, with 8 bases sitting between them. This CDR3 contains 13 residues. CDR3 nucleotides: TGTGCCAGCAGTTTAGGTAGGGGCTACGAGCAGTACGTC. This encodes CASSLGRGYEQYV.

CDR3: CASSLVASGSYNEQFF. The CDR3 DNA reads TGTGCCAGCAGCTTAGTTGCCAGCGGATCCTACAATGAGCAGTTCTTC. The chain carries TRBV7-6 and TRBJ2-1, with D perhaps TRBD2 (5 bases). Trimming shortened V by 1 base and J by 1 base, and 11 bases separated the two germline ends. Germline V gene lookup returns CDR1 SGHVS and CDR2 FNYEAQ. The CDR3 contains 16 residues.

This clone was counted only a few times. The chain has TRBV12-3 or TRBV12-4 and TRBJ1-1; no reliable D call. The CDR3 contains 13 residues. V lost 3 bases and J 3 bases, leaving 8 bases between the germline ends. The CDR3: CASSFGAYTEAFF. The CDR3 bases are TGTGCCAGCAGTTTTGGAGCTTACACTGAAGCTTTCTTT.

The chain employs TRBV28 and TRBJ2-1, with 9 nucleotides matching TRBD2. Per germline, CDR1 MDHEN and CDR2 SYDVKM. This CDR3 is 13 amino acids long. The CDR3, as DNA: TGTGCTCACAGGCGGGGGGGTTACAATGAGCAGTTCTTC. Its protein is CAHRRGGYNEQFF.

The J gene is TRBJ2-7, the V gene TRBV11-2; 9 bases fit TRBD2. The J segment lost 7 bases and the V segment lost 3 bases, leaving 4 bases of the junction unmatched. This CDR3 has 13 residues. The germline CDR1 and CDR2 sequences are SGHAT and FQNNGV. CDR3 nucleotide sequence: TGTGCCAGCAGCTTCCCGAGCGGGGGGGAGCAGTACGTC. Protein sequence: CASSFPSGGEQYV.

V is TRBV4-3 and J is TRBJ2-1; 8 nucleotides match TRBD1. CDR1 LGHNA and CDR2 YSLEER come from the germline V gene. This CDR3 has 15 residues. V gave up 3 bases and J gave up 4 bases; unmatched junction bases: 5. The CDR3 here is CASSQAGGRYNEQFF. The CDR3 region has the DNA TGCGCCAGCAGCCAGGCAGGGGGCCGTTACAATGAGCAGTTCTTC.

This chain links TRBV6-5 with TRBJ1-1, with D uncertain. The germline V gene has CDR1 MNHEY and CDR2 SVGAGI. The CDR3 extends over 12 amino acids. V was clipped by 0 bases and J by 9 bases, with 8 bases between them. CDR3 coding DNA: TGTGCCAGCAGTTACTCGGGAGAAAAAGCTTTCTTT. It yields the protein CASSYSGEKAFF.

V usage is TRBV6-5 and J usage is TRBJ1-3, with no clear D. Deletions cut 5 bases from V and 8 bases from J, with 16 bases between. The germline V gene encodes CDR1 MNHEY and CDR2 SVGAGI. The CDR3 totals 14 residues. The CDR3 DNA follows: TGTGCCAGCAGTAACAGACCCGTCGGTGACACCATATATTTT. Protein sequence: CASSNRPVGDTIYF.

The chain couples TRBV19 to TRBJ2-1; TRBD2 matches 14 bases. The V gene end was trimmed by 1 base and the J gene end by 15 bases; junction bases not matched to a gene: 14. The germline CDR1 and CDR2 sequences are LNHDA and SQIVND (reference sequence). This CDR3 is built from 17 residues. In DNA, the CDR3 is TGTGCCAGTAGTATAGCCCCGACTAGCGGGGGGGCGAAAAAAAGGTTCTTC. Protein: CASSIAPTSGGAKKRFF.

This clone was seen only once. CDR3 nucleotide sequence: TGTGCCAGCAGCTGGGACAGGTCAGCGACCCAGTACTTC. Its protein product is CASSWDRSATQYF. The rearrangement joins TRBV5-6 to TRBJ2-5; TRBD1 agrees at 8 bases. This CDR3 contains 13 residues. CDR1 is SGHDT, CDR2 YYEEEE, per germline. V was pared by 3 bases and J by 7 bases, with 5 bases of the junction left unmatched.

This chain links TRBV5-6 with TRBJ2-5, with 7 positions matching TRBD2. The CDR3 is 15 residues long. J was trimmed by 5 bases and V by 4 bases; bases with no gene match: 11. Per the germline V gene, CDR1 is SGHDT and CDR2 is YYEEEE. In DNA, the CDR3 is TGTGCCAGCAGCCTCAATGGACTAGGTGGGGAGACCCAGTACTTC. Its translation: CASSLNGLGGETQYF. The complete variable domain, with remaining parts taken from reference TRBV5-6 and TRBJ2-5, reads DAGVTQSPTHLIKTRGQQVTLRCSPKSGHDTVSWYQQALGQGPQFIFQYYEEEERQRGNFPDRFSGHQFPNYSSELNVNALLLGDSALYLCASSLNGLGGETQYFGPGTRLLVL.

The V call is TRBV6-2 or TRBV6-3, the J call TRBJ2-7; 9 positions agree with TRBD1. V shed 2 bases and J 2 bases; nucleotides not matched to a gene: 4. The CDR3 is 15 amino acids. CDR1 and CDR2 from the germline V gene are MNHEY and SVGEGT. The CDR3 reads CASSYGQGHPYEQYF. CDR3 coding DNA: TGTGCCAGCAGTTACGGACAGGGGCATCCCTACGAGCAGTACTTC.

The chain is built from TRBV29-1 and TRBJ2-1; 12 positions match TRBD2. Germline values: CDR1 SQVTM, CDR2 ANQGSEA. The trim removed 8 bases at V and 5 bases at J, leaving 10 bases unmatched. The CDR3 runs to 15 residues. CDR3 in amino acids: CSFRLAGAIDNEQFF. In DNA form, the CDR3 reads TGCAGCTTCCGACTAGCGGGGGCCATTGACAATGAGCAGTTCTTC.

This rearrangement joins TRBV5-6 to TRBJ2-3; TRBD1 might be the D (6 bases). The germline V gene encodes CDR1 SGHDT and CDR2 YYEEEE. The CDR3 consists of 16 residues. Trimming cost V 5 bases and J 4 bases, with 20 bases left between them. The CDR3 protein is CASSFSLLQGSDTQYF. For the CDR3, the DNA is TGTGCCAGCAGTTTCTCCCTTTTACAGGGTTCAGATACGCAGTATTTT.

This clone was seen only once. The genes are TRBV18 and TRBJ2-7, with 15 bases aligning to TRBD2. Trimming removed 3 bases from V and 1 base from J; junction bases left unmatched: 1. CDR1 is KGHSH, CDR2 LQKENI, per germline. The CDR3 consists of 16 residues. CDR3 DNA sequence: TGTGCCAGCTCACCCGGGACTAGCGGGGGGTCCTACGAGCAGTACTTC. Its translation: CASSPGTSGGSYEQYF. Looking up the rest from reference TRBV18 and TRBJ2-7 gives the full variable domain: NAGVMQNPRHLVRRRGQEARLRCSPMKGHSHVYWYRQLPEEGLKFMVYLQKENIIDESGMPKERFSAEFPKEGPSILRIQQVVRGDSAAYFCASSPGTSGGSYEQYFGPGTRLTVT.

CDR3 in amino acids: CASSRQTNTGELFF. The CDR3 DNA sequence: TGTGCCTCGTCCAGGCAGACCAACACCGGGGAGCTGTTTTTT. The gene calls are TRBV6-5 and TRBJ2-2; D gene uncertain. The CDR3 totals 14 residues. Germline CDR1 and CDR2: MNHEY and SVGAGI. The V gene lost 11 bases and the J gene lost 2 bases, with 15 bases spanning the gap.

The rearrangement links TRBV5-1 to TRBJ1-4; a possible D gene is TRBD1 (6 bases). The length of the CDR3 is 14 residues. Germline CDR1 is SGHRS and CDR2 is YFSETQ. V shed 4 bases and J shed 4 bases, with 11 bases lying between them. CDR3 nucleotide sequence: TGCGCCAGCAGCAATACAGGGATTAATGAAAAACTGTTTTTT. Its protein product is CASSNTGINEKLFF.

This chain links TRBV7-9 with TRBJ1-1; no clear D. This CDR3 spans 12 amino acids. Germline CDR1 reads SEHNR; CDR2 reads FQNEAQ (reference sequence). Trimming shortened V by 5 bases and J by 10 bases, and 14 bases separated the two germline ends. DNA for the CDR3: TGTGCCAGCAGCCTCCGCGGCCCCAGAGCTTTCTTT. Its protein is CASSLRGPRAFF. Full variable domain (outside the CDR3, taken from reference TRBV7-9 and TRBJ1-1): DTGVSQNPRHKITKRGQNVTFRCDPISEHNRLYWYRQTLGQGPEFLTYFQNEAQLEKSRLLSDRFSAERPKGSFSTLEIQRTEQGDSAMYLCASSLRGPRAFFGQGTRLTVV.